The present entry profiles one T cell receptor (beta chain) with its context. Its antigen is not identified. Profiling relied on immunoSEQ multiplex PCR, and the TCRdb table lists in-frame clones only, not all of them. Of about 27,000 clones detected, around 95% appear once; the ten largest clones hold 0.24%. The entry originates in a study of B cell selection in AIRE deficiency. General study points: About a third of healthy-donor shared Treg TCRbeta sequences appeared in patient Tconv cells. Only approximately 9.2% of 3,500 to 4,500 shared Treg sequences were patient-specific; around 33% healthy-specific.

Conventional CD4 T cells were sorted as CD4+CD127+ cells. V was pared by 1 base and J by 4 bases, with 16 bases between. Germline CDR1 LGHNT, CDR2 FRNRAP. This CDR3 comprises 16 residues. Sequencing was carried out using CD4+CD127+ conventional T cells sorted from PBMCs. V gene TRBV12-5 combines with J gene TRBJ2-5; D is possibly TRBD2 (6 bases). The sequence came from a human donor in good health. The CDR3 loop is CASGLGLPLGGETQYF. Written as DNA, the CDR3 is TGTGCTAGTGGTTTGGGACTCCCCCTGGGGGGAGAGACCCAGTACTTC.